These T cell receptor beta chains were read from a single sample in a study of cytotoxic CD8 clonotypes in ibrutinib-treated CLL. Repertoires were generated with immunoSEQ multiplex PCR, while TCRdb's copy carries only in-frame clones and drops some. The table has roughly 150,000 clones, about 84% seen once. Sample: PBMCs, taken after 24 months of ibrutinib treatment. These receptors were taken from a human donor with chronic lymphocytic leukemia. CDR3s include the opening cysteine and the closing phenylalanine or tryptophan. A D gene is named only where the DNA matches it firmly. Some rows mark clone size as missing; the rest say once, few, many or name a class of expanded clone.

j_call d_call v_call clone_size cdr3_nt cdr3_aa
TRBJ1-2 . TRBV28 . TGTGCCAGCAGTTTTGGTCCGGGGAACTATGGCTACACCTTC CASSFGPGNYGYTF
TRBJ1-2 . TRBV20-1 . TGCAGTCCAGGACAGACCTATGGCTACACCTTC CSPGQTYGYTF
TRBJ1-1 TRBD1 TRBV7-3 . TGTGCCAGCAGCTTAAAGTCAGGGGGTTTAGTTGCTGGGACTGAAGCTTTCTTT CASSLKSGGLVAGTEAFF
TRBJ1-2 . TRBV15 . TGTGCCACCAGCAGACAAGGGGGGCAGTATGGCTACACCTTC CATSRQGGQYGYTF
TRBJ1-6 . TRBV7-3 . TGTGCCAGCAGCTTAAACCAAAATTCACCCCTCCACTTT CASSLNQNSPLHF
TRBJ1-1 . TRBV6-1 . TGTGCCAGCAGTTCACAGGTCCTTACGGAAGCTTTCTTT CASSSQVLTEAFF
TRBJ1-2 . TRBV27 few TGTGCCAGCAGCCGTGGGCGGGGGGGCTACACCTTC CASSRGRGGYTF
TRBJ2-7 . TRBV9 . TGTGCCAGCAGCGGTAAGCATATGGCGAGCTCCTACGAGCAGTACTTC CASSGKHMASSYEQYF
TRBJ1-1 . TRBV30 . TGTGCCTGGAAGGTCCAGGTATACACTGAAGCTTTCTTT CAWKVQVYTEAFF
TRBJ1-1 . TRBV28 few TGTGCCAGCAGTTTAGAGTGGCGGCTGAACACTGAAGCTTTCTTT CASSLEWRLNTEAFF
TRBJ1-3 . TRBV30 . TGTGCCTGGAGGGATTGGGGGGGCTCTGGAAACACCATATATTTT CAWRDWGGSGNTIYF
TRBJ1-6 . TRBV6-7 few TGTGCCAGCAGCCTAACAGGGAGCTCCTATAATTCACCCCTCCACTTT CASSLTGSSYNSPLHF
TRBJ1-5 TRBD1 TRBV15 . TGTGCCACCAGCTTGGAAGGGACAGGGTGGGGTCAGCCCCAGCATTTT CATSLEGTGWGQPQHF
TRBJ1-4 . TRBV30 . TGTGCCTGGAGGGGGAACTATAATGAAAAACTGTTTTTT CAWRGNYNEKLFF
TRBJ1-2 TRBD1 TRBV19 . TGTGCCAGTAGTAAGGCAAGGGACAGGGGTTATGGCTACACCTTC CASSKARDRGYGYTF
TRBJ2-2 . TRBV6-1 . TGTGCCAGCAGACTAGACACCGGGGAGCTGTTTTTT CASRLDTGELFF
TRBJ1-3 . TRBV7-2 . TGTGCCAGCAGCTTGACAGGAGACGCTGGAAACACCATATATTTT CASSLTGDAGNTIYF
TRBJ2-1 . TRBV7-3 . TGTGCCAGCAGCTTAAATCCCCGGGGGTCGGCGAACAATGAGCAGTTCTTC CASSLNPRGSANNEQFF
TRBJ2-3 . TRBV5-1 . TGCGCCAGCAGATGGGGGAAGGGGCTTAGGGCAGATACGCAGTATTTT CASRWGKGLRADTQYF
TRBJ2-7 . TRBV6-1 . TGTGCCAGCAGTGAATGGAGAACCTACGAGCAGTACTTC CASSEWRTYEQYF
TRBJ1-5 . TRBV6-6 . TGTGCCAGCAGTTCCGGACTCAATCAGCCCCAGCATTTT CASSSGLNQPQHF
TRBJ1-3 . TRBV5-6 . TGTGCCAGCTCCGTTCGGGGCTCTGGAAACACCATATATTTT CASSVRGSGNTIYF
TRBJ1-1 . TRBV6-5 . TGTGCCAGCACCAAACCGGGACCGGTCCCTTGGGCTTTCTTT CASTKPGPVPWAFF
TRBJ1-1 . TRBV4-1 . TGCGCCAGCAGCCCCGGACGGCTGAACACTGAAGCTTTCTTT CASSPGRLNTEAFF
TRBJ2-3 . TRBV18 . TGTGCCAGTTTAGCGGGCACAGATACGCAGTATTTT CASLAGTDTQYF
TRBJ2-7 TRBD1 TRBV28 . TGTGCCAGCATCGGGTCCGGGACAGGGAGTGACGAGCAGTACTTC CASIGSGTGSDEQYF
TRBJ2-5 TRBD2 TRBV5-4 . TGTGCCAGCAGCTTGGGACTAGCTGCGGAGACCCAGTACTTC CASSLGLAAETQYF
TRBJ2-5 TRBD2 TRBV4-1 . TGCGCCAGCAGCCAAGATCATGGCGGGAGAGAGACCCAGTACTTC CASSQDHGGRETQYF
TRBJ2-7 TRBD2 TRBV7-3 . TGTGCCAGCAGCCCCCCCGGGACTACCTACGAGCAGTACTTC CASSPPGTTYEQYF
TRBJ1-1 TRBD1 TRBV6-5 few TGTGCCAGCAGTTACGACAGGGGAAGGGGTGAAGCTTTCTTT CASSYDRGRGEAFF
TRBJ2-1 TRBD2 TRBV6-6 . TGTGCCAGCAGTTACTCGTTGCGGGGGGTTTCGAATGAGCAGTTCTTC CASSYSLRGVSNEQFF
TRBJ2-7 . TRBV5-8 . TGTGCCAGCAGCGTAGACCGAGACTTTTCCTACGAGCAGTACTTC CASSVDRDFSYEQYF
TRBJ1-5 . TRBV19 . TGTGCCAGTAGTATTTCCCCCAGGGAATCAGGCAATCAGCCCCAGCATTTT CASSISPRESGNQPQHF
TRBJ2-1 . TRBV5-1 . TGCGCCAGCAGCTTGGATCTAGCCTACAATGAGCAGTTCTTC CASSLDLAYNEQFF
TRBJ2-7 . TRBV16 . TGTGCCAGCAGCCAATCCGCGAGCTACGAGCAGTACTTC CASSQSASYEQYF
TRBJ2-1 . TRBV4-2 few TGTGCCAGCAGCCAAGTGGGAGATAACCCCTTCAATGAGCAGTTCTTC CASSQVGDNPFNEQFF
TRBJ1-6 TRBD1 TRBV30 medium-sized TGTGCCTGGAGTGCGGAGACAGGGCCTCTTAATTCACCCCTCCACTTT CAWSAETGPLNSPLHF
TRBJ1-6 TRBD1 TRBV30 . TGTGCCTGGAGTGTACTTAGGACAGGGTATTCACCCCTCCACTTT CAWSVLRTGYSPLHF
TRBJ2-3 . TRBV30 . TGTGCCTGGAGCCGAACAGGAGATACGCAGTATTTT CAWSRTGDTQYF
TRBJ2-7 TRBD2 TRBV6-1 . TGTGCCAGCAGTGAAGTAGCGGGAACCTACGAGCAGTACTTC CASSEVAGTYEQYF
TRBJ1-1 . TRBV11-3 . TGTGCCAGCAGCTTAGGCAGGAACACTGAAGCTTTCTTT CASSLGRNTEAFF
TRBJ2-6 . TRBV7-3 . TGTGCCAGCAGCTTCCAAGCCTCTGGGGCCAACGTCCTGACTTTC CASSFQASGANVLTF
TRBJ2-1 TRBD2 TRBV7-9 . TGTGCCAGCAGCTCGGGCCGGGGGGTCTACAATGAGCAGTTCTTC CASSSGRGVYNEQFF
TRBJ2-1 . TRBV6-5 once TGTGCCAGCACCTCGTACAATGAGCAGTTCTTC CASTSYNEQFF
TRBJ1-2 . TRBV28 . TGTGCCAGCAGTTTAGGGGGGCTGGCTCCTTATGGCTACACCTTC CASSLGGLAPYGYTF
TRBJ2-5 . TRBV5-6 . TGTGCCAGCAGCTATCAAGAGACCCAGTACTTC CASSYQETQYF
TRBJ1-1 . TRBV5-4 . TGTGCCAGCAGCTTTGAACATCGGTACACTGAAGCTTTCTTT CASSFEHRYTEAFF
TRBJ2-7 TRBD2 TRBV29-1 . TGCAGCGCCTCCGGGACTAACTCCTACGAGCAGTACTTC CSASGTNSYEQYF
TRBJ1-2 TRBD1 TRBV2 . TGTGCCAGCAGGGGCGGACAGGGGATGTATGGCTACACCTTC CASRGGQGMYGYTF
TRBJ1-4 . TRBV30 . TGTGCCTGGAGTGGGAGGGCGGGAGAAAAACTGTTTTTT CAWSGRAGEKLFF
TRBJ1-1 TRBD1 TRBV6-5 . TGTGCCAGCAGTTTAGACAGGGGAGGCACTGAAGCTTTCTTT CASSLDRGGTEAFF
TRBJ1-2 . TRBV2 . TGTGCCAGCACCATGGACAGAGGCTATGGCTACACCTTC CASTMDRGYGYTF
TRBJ2-7 . TRBV6-5 once TGTGCCAGCGGCCAGTACGAGCAGTACTTC CASGQYEQYF
TRBJ2-7 TRBD1 TRBV5-1 . TGCGCCAGCAGCTTGGGGACAGGCGAGCAGTACTTC CASSLGTGEQYF
TRBJ1-1 . TRBV5-4 . TGTGCCAGCTCTGAGGACCTGAACACTGAAGCTTTCTTT CASSEDLNTEAFF
TRBJ1-6 . TRBV18 . TGTGCCAGCTCACCAGAGACAGTATCACCCCTCCACTTT CASSPETVSPLHF
TRBJ1-1 . TRBV13 . TGTGCCAGCAGCTCAGGCCAGGGGAACACTGAAGCTTTCTTT CASSSGQGNTEAFF
TRBJ2-6 . TRBV30 . TGTGCCTGGCAGGTGTGGCACGCTCCTCTGAGGGCCAACGTCCTGACTTTC CAWQVWHAPLRANVLTF
TRBJ1-1 . TRBV5-6 . TGTGCCAGCAGCTTGGCCCCCGGGAGTCGAACTGAAGCTTTCTTT CASSLAPGSRTEAFF
TRBJ1-5 TRBD1 TRBV30 . TGTGCCCAGGGACAGGACGGGAACCAGCCCCAGCATTTT CAQGQDGNQPQHF